This TCR beta chain was found in a study of blood T cell repertoires in COVID-19. The CDR3 has 15 residues. J lost 6 bases, V lost 4 bases, and 11 bases had no gene match. CDR1 SGDLS and CDR2 YYNGEE come from the germline V gene. The method was immunoSEQ multiplex PCR; TCRdb's version includes in-frame clones alone and lacks a portion of them. The data show 250,000 or so clones, around 79% seen once. The clonotype comes from a woman aged 80 or older with acute or convalescent COVID-19. Sequencing used peripheral blood. The rearrangement links TRBV9 to TRBJ2-7; the match to TRBD2 covers 9 bases. CDR3 protein: CASSPRVAGAIEQYF. The CDR3 coding sequence is TGTGCCAGCAGCCCCCGGGTAGCGGGAGCAATCGAGCAGTACTTC.